This is a list of T cell receptor beta chains from one sample in a study of shared T cell receptors in the human thymus. The table came from immunoSEQ multiplex PCR; TCRdb's copy has only in-frame clones and leaves some out. The sample shows hundreds of thousands of clones, roughly 94% of them seen only once. The sample taken for sequencing was thymocytes. Receptors originate from a human donor. CDR3s include the opening cysteine and the closing phenylalanine or tryptophan. A D gene is named only where the DNA matches it firmly. Clone size is given for some rows only: seen once, a few or many times, or a class if the clone is expanded.

J,size,D,V,DNA,CDR3
TRBJ2-2,.,.,TRBV6-5,TGTGCCAGCAGTTACTTGGAGGCTAACACCGGGGAGCTGTTTTTT,CASSYLEANTGELFF
TRBJ2-1,few,.,TRBV28,TGTGCCGCCGTGAGGAGTTCGAGGAATGAGCAGTTCTTC,CAAVRSSRNEQFF
TRBJ2-3,.,.,TRBV14,TGTGCCAGCAGCCAATTAGACAGGACAGATACGCAGTATTTT,CASSQLDRTDTQYF
TRBJ2-3,.,TRBD1,TRBV2,TGTGCCAGCAAGGACAGGACAGGGTCCTTAACAGATACGCAGTATTTT,CASKDRTGSLTDTQYF
TRBJ2-7,.,.,TRBV6-6,TGTGCCAGCAGTCTCGAGAGATCGAGACAGTCCTACGAGCAGTACTTC,CASSLERSRQSYEQYF
TRBJ1-5,few,TRBD1,TRBV28,TGTGCCAGCAGCAGATTCAGACAGGGCGGGAGTCAGCCCCAGCATTTT,CASSRFRQGGSQPQHF
TRBJ2-1,.,.,TRBV9,TGTGCCAGCAGCGTAGAATTAGGGGGGAGGAGCTCCTACAATGAGCAGTTCTTC,CASSVELGGRSSYNEQFF
TRBJ2-2,.,.,TRBV30,TGTGCCTGGAGTGTACTCGCGCAGGAAGGGACCGGGGAGCTGTTTTTT,CAWSVLAQEGTGELFF
TRBJ1-5,.,.,TRBV6-1,TGTGCCAGCAGGGACAGCCGTAGCAATCAGCCCCAGCATTTT,CASRDSRSNQPQHF
TRBJ1-1,.,.,TRBV4-1,TGCGCCAGCAGCCAAGAGGGTCGGCCGCACTTT,CASSQEGRPHF
TRBJ2-2,.,TRBD1,TRBV2,TGTGCCAGCACCCGGACAGGGGGAAACACCGGGGAGCTGTTTTTT,CASTRTGGNTGELFF
TRBJ2-7,.,.,TRBV27,TGTGCCAGCAGTTTATCCCCTCCGAACAGGAACGAGCAGTACTTC,CASSLSPPNRNEQYF
TRBJ1-3,few,.,TRBV11-2,TGTGCCAGCAGCTTTAGCCCGGCGAACTCTGGAAACACCATATATTTT,CASSFSPANSGNTIYF
TRBJ1-1,once,TRBD1,TRBV10-1,TGCGCCAGCATGAAGGGGGCCGGCACTGAAGCTTTCTTT,CASMKGAGTEAFF
TRBJ2-2,.,TRBD2,TRBV4-1,TGCGCCAGCAGCAATAGCGGGTCCGAGTGGGGGGAGCTGTTTTTT,CASSNSGSEWGELFF